These T cell receptor beta chains were read from a single sample in a study of CD8+ T cells in alopecia areata. Method: immunoSEQ multiplex PCR; TCRdb's copy keeps in-frame clones and lacks some. The sample yields around 300,000 clones, 60% seen once. This specimen was CD4+ T cells sorted from blood, taken at week 52, from a patient treated with tofacitinib. The receptor set was obtained from a human donor with alopecia areata. CDR3s include the opening cysteine and the closing phenylalanine or tryptophan. The order of the fields is CDR3 protein, V gene, clone size, CDR3 length. Only some rows state a clone size, as once, few, many or a class for expanded clones.

cdr3_aa: CASRKLPGQGNADTQYF
v_call: TRBV5-6
clone_size: .
cdr3_length: 17

cdr3_aa: CASSLVDSLRETQYF
v_call: TRBV5-1
clone_size: .
cdr3_length: 15

cdr3_aa: CASSRQGQVSYNEQFF
v_call: TRBV7-2
clone_size: .
cdr3_length: 16

cdr3_aa: CSVGSDQFHEQFF
v_call: TRBV29-1
clone_size: few
cdr3_length: 13

cdr3_aa: CASSYGTSGEQFF
v_call: TRBV5-1
clone_size: .
cdr3_length: 13

cdr3_aa: CSARGHPDQPQHF
v_call: TRBV29-1
clone_size: .
cdr3_length: 13

cdr3_aa: CASSLGTGGYEKLFF
v_call: TRBV5-1
clone_size: .
cdr3_length: 15

cdr3_aa: CATSRDHAGGSEQYF
v_call: TRBV15
clone_size: .
cdr3_length: 15

cdr3_aa: CSVGGATNEKLFF
v_call: TRBV29-1
clone_size: .
cdr3_length: 13

cdr3_aa: CATGTGKAAGGEQYF
v_call: TRBV6-5
clone_size: .
cdr3_length: 15

cdr3_aa: CASSFGSPTGELFF
v_call: TRBV5-4
clone_size: few
cdr3_length: 14

cdr3_aa: CASSPKSGSVNQPQHF
v_call: TRBV18
clone_size: .
cdr3_length: 16

cdr3_aa: CASSQGAANYGYTF
v_call: TRBV4-2
clone_size: few
cdr3_length: 14

cdr3_aa: CASSTVTGGYEQYF
v_call: TRBV7-2
clone_size: .
cdr3_length: 14

cdr3_aa: CSVPNLRDGTDTQYF
v_call: TRBV29-1
clone_size: .
cdr3_length: 15

cdr3_aa: CASSVGANLATDTQYF
v_call: TRBV9
clone_size: .
cdr3_length: 16

cdr3_aa: CAWAPKSFRGDGYTF
v_call: TRBV30
clone_size: .
cdr3_length: 15

cdr3_aa: CASSDPGGNSPLHF
v_call: TRBV5-4
clone_size: .
cdr3_length: 14

cdr3_aa: CASRENGLAGYDEQFF
v_call: TRBV6-1
clone_size: few
cdr3_length: 16

cdr3_aa: CASTPEGAMGTEAFF
v_call: TRBV19
clone_size: few
cdr3_length: 15

cdr3_aa: CSVERTAYGYTF
v_call: TRBV29-1
clone_size: once
cdr3_length: 12

cdr3_aa: CASSLAAEVYGYTF
v_call: TRBV5-1
clone_size: once
cdr3_length: 14

cdr3_aa: CASSPASRGWYNEQFF
v_call: TRBV4-3
clone_size: few
cdr3_length: 16

cdr3_aa: CASSGGRADTRYF
v_call: TRBV11-1
clone_size: .
cdr3_length: 13

cdr3_aa: CASSDQFPRETQYF
v_call: TRBV2
clone_size: .
cdr3_length: 14

cdr3_aa: CASSATRDRKAPYYGYTF
v_call: TRBV9
clone_size: .
cdr3_length: 18

cdr3_aa: CAWSVLGIQETQYF
v_call: TRBV30
clone_size: .
cdr3_length: 14

cdr3_aa: CASSTGTAIDTQYF
v_call: TRBV18
clone_size: few
cdr3_length: 14

cdr3_aa: CAWSEVETQYF
v_call: TRBV30
clone_size: few
cdr3_length: 11

cdr3_aa: CASSLARVSPLHF
v_call: TRBV7-9
clone_size: .
cdr3_length: 13

cdr3_aa: CASSLKGEIQPQHF
v_call: TRBV5-4
clone_size: few
cdr3_length: 14

cdr3_aa: CASSGGYSNQPQHF
v_call: TRBV5-6
clone_size: .
cdr3_length: 14

cdr3_aa: CSVDLTGEQYF
v_call: TRBV29-1
clone_size: .
cdr3_length: 11

cdr3_aa: CASSPAVEGNQPQHF
v_call: TRBV5-4
clone_size: .
cdr3_length: 15

cdr3_aa: CASSLDGGAKNTQYF
v_call: TRBV5-1
clone_size: .
cdr3_length: 15

cdr3_aa: CASSQRDSSNQPQHF
v_call: TRBV4-1
clone_size: .
cdr3_length: 15

cdr3_aa: CASSLEGRGINQPQHF
v_call: TRBV7-2
clone_size: .
cdr3_length: 16